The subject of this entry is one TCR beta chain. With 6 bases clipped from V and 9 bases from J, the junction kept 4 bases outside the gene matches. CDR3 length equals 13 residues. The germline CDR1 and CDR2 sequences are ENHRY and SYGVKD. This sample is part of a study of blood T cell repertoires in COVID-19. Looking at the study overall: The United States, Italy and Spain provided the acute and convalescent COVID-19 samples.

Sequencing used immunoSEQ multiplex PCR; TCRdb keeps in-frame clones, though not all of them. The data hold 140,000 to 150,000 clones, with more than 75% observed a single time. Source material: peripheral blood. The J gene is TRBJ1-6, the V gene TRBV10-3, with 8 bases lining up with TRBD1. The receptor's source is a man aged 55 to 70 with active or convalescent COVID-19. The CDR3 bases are TGTGCCATCAGGGACAGGGTTGGTTCACCCCTCCACTTT. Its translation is CAIRDRVGSPLHF.